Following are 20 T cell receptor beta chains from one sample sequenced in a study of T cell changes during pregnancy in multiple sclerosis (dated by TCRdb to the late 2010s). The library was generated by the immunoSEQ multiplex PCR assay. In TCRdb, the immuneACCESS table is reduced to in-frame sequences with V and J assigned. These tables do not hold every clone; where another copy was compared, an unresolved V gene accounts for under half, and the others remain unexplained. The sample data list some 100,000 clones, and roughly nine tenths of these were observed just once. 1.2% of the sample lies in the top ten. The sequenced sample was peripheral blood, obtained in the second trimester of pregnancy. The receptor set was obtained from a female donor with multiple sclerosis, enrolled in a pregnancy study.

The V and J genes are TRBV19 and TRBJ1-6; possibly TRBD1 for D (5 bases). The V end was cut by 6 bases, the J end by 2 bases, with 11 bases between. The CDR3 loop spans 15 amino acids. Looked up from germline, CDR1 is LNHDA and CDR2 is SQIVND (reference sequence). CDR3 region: CASSPSTAYNSPLHF. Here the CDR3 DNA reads TGTGCCAGTAGCCCTTCGACAGCCTATAATTCACCCCTCCACTTT.

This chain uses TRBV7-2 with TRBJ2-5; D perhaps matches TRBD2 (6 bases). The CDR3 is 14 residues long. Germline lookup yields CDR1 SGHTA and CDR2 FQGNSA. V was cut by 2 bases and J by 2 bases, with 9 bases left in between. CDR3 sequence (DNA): TGTGCCAGCAGCTTATGGAGGGGTCAAGAGACCCAGTACTTC. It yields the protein CASSLWRGQETQYF.

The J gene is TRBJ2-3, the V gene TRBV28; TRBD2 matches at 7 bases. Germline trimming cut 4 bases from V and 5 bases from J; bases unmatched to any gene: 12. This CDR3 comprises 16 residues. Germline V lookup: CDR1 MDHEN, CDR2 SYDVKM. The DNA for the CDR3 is TGTGCCAGCAGTTCGGGACTATCCCTTGCGGGAGATACGCAGTATTTT. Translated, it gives CASSSGLSLAGDTQYF.

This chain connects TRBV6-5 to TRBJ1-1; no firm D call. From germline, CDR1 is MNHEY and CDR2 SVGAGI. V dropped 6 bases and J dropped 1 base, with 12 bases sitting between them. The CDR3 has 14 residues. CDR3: CASSPFRENTEAFF. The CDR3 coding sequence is TGTGCCAGCAGCCCCTTCCGGGAGAACACTGAAGCTTTCTTT.

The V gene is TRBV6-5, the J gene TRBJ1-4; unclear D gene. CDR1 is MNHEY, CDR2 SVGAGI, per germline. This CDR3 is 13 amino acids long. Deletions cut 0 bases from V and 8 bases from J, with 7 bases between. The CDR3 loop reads CASSYSRAEKLFF. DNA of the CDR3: TGTGCCAGCAGTTACTCGCGGGCCGAAAAACTGTTTTTT.

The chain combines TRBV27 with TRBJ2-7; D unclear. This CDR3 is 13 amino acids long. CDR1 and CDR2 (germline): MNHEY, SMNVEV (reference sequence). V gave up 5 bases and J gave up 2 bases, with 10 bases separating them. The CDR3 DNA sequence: TGTGCCAGCAGTCGGCAGGCCACCTACGAGCAGTACTTC. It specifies CASSRQATYEQYF.

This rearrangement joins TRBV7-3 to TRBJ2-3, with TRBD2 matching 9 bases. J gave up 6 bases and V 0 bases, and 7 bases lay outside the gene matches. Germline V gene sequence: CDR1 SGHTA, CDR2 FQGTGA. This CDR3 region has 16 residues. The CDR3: CASSLTRRGGNDTQYF. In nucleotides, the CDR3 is TGTGCCAGCAGCTTAACCCGGCGGGGGGGCAATGATACGCAGTATTTT.

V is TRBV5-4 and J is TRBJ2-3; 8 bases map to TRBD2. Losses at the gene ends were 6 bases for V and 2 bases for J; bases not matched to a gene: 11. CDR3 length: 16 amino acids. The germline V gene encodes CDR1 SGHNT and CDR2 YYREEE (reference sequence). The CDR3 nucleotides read TGTGCCAGCACCCCGGGGGGGGGAGGCCTCACAGATACGCAGTATTTT. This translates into CASTPGGGGLTDTQYF.

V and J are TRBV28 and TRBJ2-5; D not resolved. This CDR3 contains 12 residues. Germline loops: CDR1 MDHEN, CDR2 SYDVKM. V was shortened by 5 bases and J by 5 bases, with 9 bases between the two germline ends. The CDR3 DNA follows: TGTGCCAGCAGTCCCGGTTGGGAGACCCAGTACTTC. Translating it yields CASSPGWETQYF.

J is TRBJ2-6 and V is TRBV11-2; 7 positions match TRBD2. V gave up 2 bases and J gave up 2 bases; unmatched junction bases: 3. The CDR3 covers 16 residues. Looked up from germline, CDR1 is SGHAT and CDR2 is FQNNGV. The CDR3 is CASSLSGRAGANVLTF. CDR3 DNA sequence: TGTGCCAGCAGCTTATCGGGGAGGGCTGGGGCCAACGTCCTGACTTTC.

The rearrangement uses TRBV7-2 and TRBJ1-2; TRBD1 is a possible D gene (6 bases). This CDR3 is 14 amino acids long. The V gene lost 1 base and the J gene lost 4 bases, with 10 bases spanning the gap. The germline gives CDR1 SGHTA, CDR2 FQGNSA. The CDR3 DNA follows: TGTGCCAGCAGCTTAGGGGGGCAGGTCTATGGCTACACCTTC. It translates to CASSLGGQVYGYTF.

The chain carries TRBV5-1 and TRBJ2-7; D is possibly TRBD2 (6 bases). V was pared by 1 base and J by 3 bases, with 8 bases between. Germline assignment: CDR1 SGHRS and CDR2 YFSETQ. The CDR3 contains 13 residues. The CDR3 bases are TGCGCCAGCAGCTTGTCGGGAGACTACGAGCAGTACTTC. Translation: CASSLSGDYEQYF.

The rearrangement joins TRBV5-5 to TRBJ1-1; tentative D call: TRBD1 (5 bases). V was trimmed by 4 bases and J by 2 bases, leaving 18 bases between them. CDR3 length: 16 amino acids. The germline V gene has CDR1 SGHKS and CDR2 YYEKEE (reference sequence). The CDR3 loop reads CASSQHNTGSNTEAFF. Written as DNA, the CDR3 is TGTGCCAGCAGCCAGCACAATACAGGTTCAAACACTGAAGCTTTCTTT. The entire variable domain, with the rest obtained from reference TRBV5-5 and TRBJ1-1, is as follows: DAGVTQSPTHLIKTRGQQVTLRCSPISGHKSVSWYQQVLGQGPQFIFQYYEKEERGRGNFPDRFSARQFPNYSSELNVNALLLGDSALYLCASSQHNTGSNTEAFFGQGTRLTVV.

The CDR3, as DNA: TGTGCCAGCAGGTCCGGGACAGGGAAACCAGGGGGGGAAAAACTGTTTTTT. Its protein is CASRSGTGKPGGEKLFF. This chain joins TRBV28 and TRBJ1-4; TRBD1 agrees at 9 bases. Germline V lookup: CDR1 MDHEN, CDR2 SYDVKM. The CDR3 extends over 17 amino acids. Trimming at V came to 6 bases and at J to 8 bases, leaving 16 bases not matched to a gene.

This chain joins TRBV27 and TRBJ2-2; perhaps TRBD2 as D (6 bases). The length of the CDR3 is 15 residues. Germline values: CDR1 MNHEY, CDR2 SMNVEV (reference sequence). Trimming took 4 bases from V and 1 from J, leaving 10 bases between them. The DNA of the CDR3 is TGTGCCAGCAGTTCAACGGGGGTGAACACCGGGGAGCTGTTTTTT. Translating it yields CASSSTGVNTGELFF.

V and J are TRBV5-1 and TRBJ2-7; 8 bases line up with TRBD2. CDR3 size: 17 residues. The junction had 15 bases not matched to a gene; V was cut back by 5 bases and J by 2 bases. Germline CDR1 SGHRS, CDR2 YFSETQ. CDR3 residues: CASRTSPRAGAAYEQYF. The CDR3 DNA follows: TGCGCCAGCAGAACCTCCCCTCGAGCGGGAGCGGCCTACGAGCAGTACTTC.

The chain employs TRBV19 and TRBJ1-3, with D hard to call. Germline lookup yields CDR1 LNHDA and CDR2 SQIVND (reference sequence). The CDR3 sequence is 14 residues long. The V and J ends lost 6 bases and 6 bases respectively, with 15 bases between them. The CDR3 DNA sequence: TGTGCCAGTAGCCTGGGCCCGCGAGAAAACACCATATATTTT. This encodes CASSLGPRENTIYF.

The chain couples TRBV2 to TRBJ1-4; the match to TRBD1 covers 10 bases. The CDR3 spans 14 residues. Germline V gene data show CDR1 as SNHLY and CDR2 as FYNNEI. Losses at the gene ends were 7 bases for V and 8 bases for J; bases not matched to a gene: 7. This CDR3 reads CASNSGTGAEKLFF. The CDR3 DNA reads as TGTGCCAGCAATTCCGGGACAGGGGCGGAAAAACTGTTTTTT.

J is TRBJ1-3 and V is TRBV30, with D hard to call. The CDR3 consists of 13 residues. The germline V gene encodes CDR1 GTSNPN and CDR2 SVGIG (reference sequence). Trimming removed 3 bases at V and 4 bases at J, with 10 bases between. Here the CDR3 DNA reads TGTGCCTGGAGCCGGACGGGGGGAAACACCATATATTTT. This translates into CAWSRTGGNTIYF.

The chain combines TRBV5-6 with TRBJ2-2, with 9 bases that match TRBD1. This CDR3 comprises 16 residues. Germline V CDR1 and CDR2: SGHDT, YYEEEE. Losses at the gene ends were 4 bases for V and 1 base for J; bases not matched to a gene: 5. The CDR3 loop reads CASSTRDRENTGELFF. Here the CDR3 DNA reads TGTGCCAGCAGCACACGGGACAGGGAGAACACCGGGGAGCTGTTTTTT. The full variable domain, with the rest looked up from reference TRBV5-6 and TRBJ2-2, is DAGVTQSPTHLIKTRGQQVTLRCSPKSGHDTVSWYQQALGQGPQFIFQYYEEEERQRGNFPDRFSGHQFPNYSSELNVNALLLGDSALYLCASSTRDRENTGELFFGEGSRLTVL.